This passage covers 30 T cell receptor beta chains from one sample sequenced in a study of CD8+ T cells in alopecia areata. TCR sequencing used cDNA made by reverse transcription of extracted RNA. Profiling relied on immunoSEQ multiplex PCR, and the TCRdb table lists in-frame clones only, not all of them. The sample contains about 190,000 clones, 50% to 75% of which appear only once. The treatment here: oral pan-JAK inhibitor, 5-10 mg twice daily. The sample consisted of CD4+ T cells sorted from blood, taken at week 4, from a patient treated with tofacitinib. The receptors stem from a human donor with alopecia areata.

The chain has TRBV7-8 and TRBJ1-2, with a weak D call TRBD1 (6 bases). V was clipped by 5 bases and J by 4 bases, with 23 bases between them. Looked up from germline, CDR1 is SGHVS and CDR2 is FQNEAQ. CDR3 size: 17 residues. Here the CDR3 reads CASSPLVGGEPLYGYTF. DNA of the CDR3: TGTGCCAGCAGCCCCCTGGTCGGGGGCGAACCCCTCTATGGCTACACCTTC.

V is TRBV4-2 and J is TRBJ2-2; D gene ambiguous. The V end was cut by 4 bases, the J end by 3 bases, with 6 bases between. The CDR3 has 13 amino acids. Germline V gene sequence: CDR1 LGHNA, CDR2 YNFKEQ. As DNA, the CDR3 is TGTGCCAGCAGCCGTGGGGACACCGGGGAGCTGTTTTTT. Amino acids: CASSRGDTGELFF.

The genes are TRBV7-2 and TRBJ1-1; D call uncertain. The V end lost 5 bases, the J end lost 3 bases, and 10 bases lay between the germline ends. The CDR3 is 13 amino acids. Germline V CDR1 and CDR2: SGHTA, FQGNSA. This CDR3 is CASSLTRYTEAFF. The CDR3 DNA reads as TGTGCCAGCAGCCTAACACGGTACACTGAAGCTTTCTTT.

This clone was counted only a few times. The V call is TRBV30, the J call TRBJ1-4; the D is unclear. V dropped 4 bases and J dropped 4 bases, with 10 bases sitting between them. The CDR3 consists of 13 residues. Germline CDR1 GTSNPN, CDR2 SVGIG (reference sequence). Here the CDR3 reads CAWKAGYNEKLFF. In DNA form, the CDR3 reads TGTGCCTGGAAAGCAGGCTATAATGAAAAACTGTTTTTT.

This chain links TRBV30 with TRBJ2-3; 12 bases fit TRBD2. CDR1 is GTSNPN and CDR2 is SVGIG in the germline V gene (reference sequence). This CDR3 is 15 amino acids long. J lost 6 bases, V lost 3 bases, and 7 bases had no gene match. The CDR3 sequence is CAWRGLAGGLDTQYF. CDR3 in DNA: TGTGCCTGGAGGGGCCTAGCGGGGGGGCTGGATACGCAGTATTTT.

The V and J genes are TRBV9 and TRBJ2-7; D is possibly TRBD1 (6 bases). The CDR3 totals 13 residues. Germline-derived CDR1 and CDR2 are SGDLS and YYNGEE. V was trimmed by 3 bases and J by 2 bases, leaving 9 bases between them. The CDR3 DNA follows: TGTGCCAGCAGCGACGGGACAACCTACGAGCAGTACTTC. This gives the protein CASSDGTTYEQYF.

The CDR3, as DNA: TGTGCCAGCTCGGTAGGAGGGAGCTCCTACGAGCAGTACTTC. This gives the protein CASSVGGSSYEQYF. V is TRBV18 and J is TRBJ2-7; tentative D call: TRBD2 (6 bases). The V end was cut by 6 bases, the J end by 0 bases, with 12 bases between. There are 14 residues in the CDR3. Germline CDR1 is KGHSH and CDR2 is LQKENI.

This chain links TRBV29-1 with TRBJ2-7; D is perhaps TRBD2 (7 bases). Trimming stripped 5 bases from V and 0 bases from J, with 11 bases between. The CDR3 loop spans 13 amino acids. Per germline, CDR1 SQVTM and CDR2 ANQGSEA. As DNA, the CDR3 is TGCAGCGTTACAGGGAGGGCCTCCTACGAGCAGTACTTC. It translates to CSVTGRASYEQYF.

The V call is TRBV19, the J call TRBJ1-1; 7 bases align to TRBD1. Per the germline V gene, CDR1 is LNHDA and CDR2 is SQIVND (reference sequence). The ends lost 6 bases at V and 7 bases at J; junction bases unmatched: 17. The CDR3 contains 16 residues. The CDR3: CASRVGRDRILGEAFF. The CDR3 DNA sequence: TGTGCCAGTAGGGTGGGACGGGACAGAATATTGGGTGAAGCTTTCTTT.

This chain joins TRBV4-3 and TRBJ2-2; TRBD2 aligns across 7 bases. CDR1 and CDR2 from the germline V gene are LGHNA and YSLEER. The CDR3 contains 16 residues. V was clipped by 0 bases and J by 7 bases; unmatched bases: 8. The CDR3: CASSQDRTRSIGELFF. CDR3 sequence (DNA): TGCGCCAGCAGCCAAGACCGGACTAGATCAATCGGGGAGCTGTTTTTT.

In regard to this clone: Sequence at one end of the junction differs from germline and may be a read error. This CDR3 is CSVDPPASVF. CDR3 nucleotide sequence: TGCAGCGTTGATCCGCCTGCGTCCGTTTTT. The rearrangement uses TRBV29-1 and TRBJ2-3; D remains unclear. Germline-derived CDR1 and CDR2 are SQVTM and ANQGSEA. CDR3 length equals 10 residues.

As for this clone: Different DNA sequences within this sample yield the same CDR3. V usage is TRBV30 and J usage is TRBJ2-3, with 8 positions matching TRBD2. This CDR3 is built from 14 residues. J lost 4 bases, V lost 5 bases, and 8 bases had no gene match. Looked up from germline, CDR1 is GTSNPN and CDR2 is SVGIG (reference sequence). The CDR3 loop is CAWRRGGGPDTQYF. The CDR3 DNA reads as TGTGCCTGGCGGCGGGGCGGGGGGCCAGATACGCAGTATTTT. The variable domain in full, with the rest retrieved from reference TRBV30 and TRBJ2-3, is SQTIHQWPATLVQPVGSPLSLECTVEGTSNPNLYWYRQAAGRGLQLLFYSVGIGQISSEVPQNLSASRPQDRQFILSSKKLLLSDSGFYLCAWRRGGGPDTQYFGPGTRLTVL.

V is TRBV5-4 and J is TRBJ2-7; D unresolved. This CDR3 contains 13 residues. The V gene's germline CDR1 is SGHNT and CDR2 YYREEE (reference sequence). V lost 1 base and J lost 1, with 6 bases in between. CDR3 residues: CASSLKGSYEQYF. Written as DNA, the CDR3 is TGTGCCAGCAGCTTGAAAGGATCCTACGAGCAGTACTTC.

J is TRBJ2-3 and V is TRBV5-1, with 10 bases lining up with TRBD1. The CDR3 length is 16 residues. Trimming took 4 bases from V and 5 from J; bases not matched to a gene: 10. Germline CDR1 is SGHRS and CDR2 is YFSETQ. CDR3 in DNA: TGCGCCAGCAGCACCCGACAGGGGGCGATAGGAGATACGCAGTATTTT. As protein: CASSTRQGAIGDTQYF.

This clone was recorded only once. The J gene is TRBJ2-6, the V gene TRBV11-3; TRBD2 is a possible D gene (6 bases). Trimming stripped 2 bases from V and 13 bases from J, with 15 bases between. The CDR3 length is 14 residues. Per the germline V gene, CDR1 is SGHNT and CDR2 is YENEEA. CDR3 sequence reads: CASSLPLTGEVLTF. CDR3 in DNA: TGTGCCAGCAGCTTACCCTTGACGGGGGAGGTCCTGACTTTC.

The chain employs TRBV7-2 and TRBJ1-2; TRBD1 matches at 8 bases. Germline CDR1 reads SGHTA; CDR2 reads FQGNSA. The CDR3 spans 15 residues. J was trimmed by 7 bases and V by 2 bases; bases with no gene match: 9. The DNA for the CDR3 is TGTGCCAGCAGCTTATGGCAGGGGGCGAGGGCTGGCTACACCTTC. This translates into CASSLWQGARAGYTF.

This chain uses TRBV7-9 with TRBJ2-5; D unclear. V was trimmed by 2 bases and J by 5 bases, leaving 9 bases between them. CDR1 and CDR2 (germline): SEHNR, FQNEAQ (reference sequence). The CDR3 contains 13 residues. The chain's CDR3 is CASSLLTGETQYF. CDR3 in DNA: TGTGCCAGCAGCTTACTGACGGGTGAGACCCAGTACTTC.

The chain has TRBV27 and TRBJ1-1; D not resolved. The CDR3 has 14 amino acids. Germline CDR1 MNHEY, CDR2 SMNVEV (reference sequence). Trimming removed 2 bases from V and 0 bases from J, with 7 bases in between. CDR3 coding DNA: TGTGCCAGCAGTTTAGGGCGGATGAACACTGAAGCTTTCTTT. Protein sequence: CASSLGRMNTEAFF.

There are a few counts of this clone. The chain joins TRBV10-3 to TRBJ2-5, with TRBD2 matching over 9 bases. There are 15 residues in the CDR3. V was clipped by 10 bases and J by 5 bases; unmatched bases: 14. CDR1 is ENHRY and CDR2 is SYGVKD in the germline V gene. Here the CDR3 reads CATRREGAFGETQYF. The CDR3 DNA sequence: TGTGCCACCCGGCGGGAGGGAGCGTTCGGCGAGACCCAGTACTTC.

On this clone itself: The same CDR3 arises from other DNA sequences in this sample as well. This rearrangement joins TRBV20-1 to TRBJ1-2; 7 bases map to TRBD1. The junction had 1 base not matched to a gene; V was cut back by 3 bases and J by 6 bases. The length of the CDR3 is 11 residues. Germline values: CDR1 DFQATT, CDR2 SNEGSKA (reference sequence). This CDR3 is CSARQGDGYTF. CDR3 coding DNA: TGCAGTGCTAGGCAGGGGGATGGCTACACCTTC.

The V call is TRBV29-1, the J call TRBJ2-7, with D tentatively TRBD1 (9 bases). The CDR3 is made up of 14 amino acids. The V end was cut by 5 bases, the J end by 6 bases, with 20 bases between. Per the germline V gene, CDR1 is SQVTM and CDR2 is ANQGSEA. As DNA, the CDR3 is TGCAGCGTTCGGGGGGGGACAGGGAGTGCCGAGCAGTACTTC. Its translation: CSVRGGTGSAEQYF.

The V call is TRBV30, the J call TRBJ1-2, with a weak D call TRBD1 (6 bases). This CDR3 region has 15 residues. V lost 3 bases and J 0 bases, leaving 14 bases between the germline ends. Per the germline V gene, CDR1 is GTSNPN and CDR2 is SVGIG (reference sequence). In nucleotides, the CDR3 is TGTGCCTGGAGCCCCCCGGACAGACCTAACTATGGCTACACCTTC. Protein sequence: CAWSPPDRPNYGYTF.

J is TRBJ2-2 and V is TRBV30, with a tentative D call TRBD2 (5 bases). The CDR3 runs 15 residues. Trimming took off 3 bases at V and 2 bases at J, with 13 bases between the two ends. Germline V gives CDR1 GTSNPN, CDR2 SVGIG (reference sequence). The CDR3 protein is CAWSRRFDNTGELFF. CDR3 nucleotide sequence: TGTGCCTGGAGCAGGAGGTTTGATAACACCGGGGAGCTGTTTTTT.

CDR3 coding DNA: TGCGCCAGCAGCTTCAGCGGCTCCAAAGGCACCGGGGAGCTGTTTTTT. Translated: CASSFSGSKGTGELFF. V is TRBV5-1 and J is TRBJ2-2, with a possible D match to TRBD2 (5 bases). The CDR3 length is 16 residues. V was cut by 2 bases and J by 4 bases, with 15 bases left in between. Germline-derived CDR1 and CDR2 are SGHRS and YFSETQ.

The rearrangement joins TRBV25-1 to TRBJ2-7, with D maybe TRBD2 (6 bases). The CDR3 is 15 residues long. The V end was cut by 4 bases, the J end by 7 bases, with 20 bases between. Germline lookup yields CDR1 MGHDK and CDR2 SYGVNS. CDR3 DNA sequence: TGTGCCAGCAGTGTTGAATCGGGGCTAGCGTGGGAGCAGTACTTC. Translation gives CASSVESGLAWEQYF.

The chain has TRBV11-2 and TRBJ2-7, with 8 bases identical to TRBD1. Germline loops: CDR1 SGHAT, CDR2 FQNNGV. Germline trimming cut 7 bases from V and 3 bases from J; bases unmatched to any gene: 11. CDR3 length equals 15 residues. CDR3 amino acids: CASTHSQGAHYEQYF. The CDR3 DNA reads TGTGCCAGCACTCACTCCCAGGGGGCCCACTACGAGCAGTACTTC.

The V and J genes are TRBV6-5 and TRBJ1-4; perhaps TRBD1 as D (5 bases). The CDR3 consists of 15 residues. Between the trimmed V and J ends, which lost 5 bases and 6 bases, there was a span of 16 bases. Germline V gene lookup returns CDR1 MNHEY and CDR2 SVGAGI. CDR3 region: CASSGSTWGDEKLFF. CDR3 nucleotides: TGTGCCAGCAGTGGGAGTACCTGGGGGGATGAAAAACTGTTTTTT.

This clone was found a few times. The chain recombines TRBV15 with TRBJ2-5; TRBD1 agrees at 9 bases. The V gene end was trimmed by 1 base and the J gene end by 5 bases; junction bases not matched to a gene: 11. The CDR3 runs 17 residues. Germline V gene sequence: CDR1 LNHNV, CDR2 YYDKDF (reference sequence). The CDR3 sequence is CATSRVIGGTGYETQYF. CDR3 bases: TGTGCCACCAGCAGAGTCATCGGGGGGACAGGGTACGAGACCCAGTACTTC.

This chain joins TRBV15 and TRBJ1-6; D is unclear. V was pared by 1 base and J by 5 bases, with 6 bases between. The CDR3 is 14 amino acids. Germline V gene data show CDR1 as LNHNV and CDR2 as YYDKDF (reference sequence). CDR3 in amino acids: CATSRGADNSPLHF. The DNA for the CDR3 is TGTGCCACCAGCAGAGGGGCAGATAATTCACCCCTCCACTTT.

The sample holds a few counts of this clone. The gene calls are TRBV7-2 and TRBJ2-1; unclear D gene. This CDR3 is built from 15 residues. Germline lookup yields CDR1 SGHTA and CDR2 FQGNSA. Trimming took off 3 bases at V and 8 bases at J, with 17 bases between the two ends. CDR3 protein: CASSFMLMPSHEQFF. The CDR3 DNA sequence: TGTGCCAGCAGCTTTATGCTTATGCCCTCTCATGAGCAGTTCTTC.